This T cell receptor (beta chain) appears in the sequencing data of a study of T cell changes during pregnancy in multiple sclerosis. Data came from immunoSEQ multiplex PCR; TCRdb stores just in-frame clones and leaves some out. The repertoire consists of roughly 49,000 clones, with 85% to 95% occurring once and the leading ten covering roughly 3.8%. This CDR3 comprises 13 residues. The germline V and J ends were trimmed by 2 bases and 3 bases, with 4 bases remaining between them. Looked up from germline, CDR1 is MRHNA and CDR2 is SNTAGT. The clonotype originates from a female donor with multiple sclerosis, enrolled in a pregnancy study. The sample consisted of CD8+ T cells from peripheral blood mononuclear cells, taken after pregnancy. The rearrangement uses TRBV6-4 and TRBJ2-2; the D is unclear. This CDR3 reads CASSDRYTGELFF. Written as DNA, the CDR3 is TGTGCCAGCAGTGACCGTTACACCGGGGAGCTGTTTTTT.